Listed below are T cell receptor beta chains from one sample, sequenced in a study of siplizumab effects on memory and regulatory T cells. The table came from immunoSEQ multiplex PCR; TCRdb's copy has only in-frame clones and leaves some out. The sample yields about 85,000 clones, approximately 95% seen once. What was sequenced was CD8+ T cells sorted from blood. These TCRs come from a human donor in good health. CDR3s include the opening cysteine and the closing phenylalanine or tryptophan.

CDR3aa,v_gene,j_gene
CASSSYPKETQYF,TRBV27,TRBJ2-5
CASSEYGIAYRTGELFF,TRBV2,TRBJ2-2
CASSLDRGNTEAFF,TRBV7-9,TRBJ1-1
CASSLGGGRAYEQYF,TRBV5-5,TRBJ2-7
CASSIGRQQYF,TRBV19,TRBJ2-7
CASSLEGDRYNEQFF,TRBV7-6,TRBJ2-1
CYSRGRDTGELFF,TRBV6-4,TRBJ2-2
CASSLGSADYEQYF,TRBV11-2,TRBJ2-7
CASSLSGEGGWYEQYF,TRBV27,TRBJ2-7
CASSSVWVGADTQYF,TRBV5-6,TRBJ2-3
CASSLLAGDPTDTQYF,TRBV11-2,TRBJ2-3
CASSESLAPYEQYF,TRBV6-1,TRBJ2-7
CASSAAWGASYEQYF,TRBV9,TRBJ2-7
CASGSYYGYTF,TRBV19,TRBJ1-2
CASRDRSRYEQYF,TRBV25-1,TRBJ2-7
CASSPTLQETQYF,TRBV4-1,TRBJ2-5
CASSLGQGLYGYTF,TRBV7-9,TRBJ1-2
CASSTRGFLDEQYF,TRBV13,NA
CASSSPPSGSPYNEQFF,TRBV7-8,TRBJ2-1
CASSLWVTGRYNEQFF,TRBV7-3,TRBJ2-1
CASSFPSGSRNEQFF,TRBV19,TRBJ2-1
CASSKTPREIYEQYF,TRBV21-1,TRBJ2-7
CASSILTSGRSYEQFF,TRBV27,TRBJ2-1
CASSYNQRITTNEKLFF,TRBV7-9,TRBJ1-4
CASSPKWNTQYF,TRBV5-5,TRBJ2-3
CASSSRLAPYEQYF,TRBV28,TRBJ2-7
CASRSAQGAVIDEQFF,TRBV4-1,TRBJ2-1
CASSQTSVPGFPYEQYF,TRBV7-9,TRBJ2-7
CASSLALAGYEQYF,TRBV7-6,TRBJ2-7
CASEPGWETQYF,TRBV6-1,TRBJ2-5
CASSIAPQGEGRNEQFF,TRBV19,TRBJ2-1
CASSSQSGSQPQHF,TRBV6-5,TRBJ1-5
CASSPSSGTGPSYEQYF,TRBV19,TRBJ2-7
CASSPNPGTSGTYEQYF,TRBV28,TRBJ2-7
CASGLDLGMVNEQFF,TRBV12-5,TRBJ2-1